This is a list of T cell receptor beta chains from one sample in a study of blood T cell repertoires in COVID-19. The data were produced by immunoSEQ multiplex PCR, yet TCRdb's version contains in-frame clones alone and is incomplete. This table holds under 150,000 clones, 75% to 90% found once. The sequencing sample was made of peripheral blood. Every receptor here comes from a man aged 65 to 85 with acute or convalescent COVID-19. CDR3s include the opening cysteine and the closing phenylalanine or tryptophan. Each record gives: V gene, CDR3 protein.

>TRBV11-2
CASSLGGGRQTQYF
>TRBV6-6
CASSRQENTEAFF
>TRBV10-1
CASSESRVNQPQHF
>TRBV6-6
CASSRWASGGTSYEQYF
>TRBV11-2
CASSSTGANTGELFF
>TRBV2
CASRGASTDTQYF
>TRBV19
CASSSTDRVFYGYTF
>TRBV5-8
CASSSGQGAGNIQYF
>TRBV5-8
CASSLYGETQYF
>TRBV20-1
CSAAGRYEQYF
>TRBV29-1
CSVAPGYTF
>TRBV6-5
CASSYSGVGADGELFF
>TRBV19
CASTGLAGVIGQYF
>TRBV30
CAWRSGGASYEQYF
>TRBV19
CASSTDRNQPQHF
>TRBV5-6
CASSIQGNTGELFF
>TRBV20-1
CSASAGGKNEQYF
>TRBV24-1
CATSDTDRAEQYF